This entry lists 25 T cell receptor beta chains sequenced from one sample in a study of CD8 T cells in ankylosing spondylitis. TCRdb analysed the 5' RACE reads with MiXCR anew, one entry per CDR3 protein. Of around 120,000 distinct CDR3 sequences listed, roughly 15% were seen once; the top ten hold approximately 3.1%. The sequencing sample was made of blood, either unsorted or a sorted T cell fraction (not recorded which). The receptors derive from a female donor with ankylosing spondylitis or in good health (not recorded which).

The sample holds many counts of this clonotype. The chain has TRBV3-1 and TRBJ2-7; unclear D gene. CDR1 and CDR2 (germline): LGHDT, YNNKEL (reference sequence). The CDR3 sequence is 14 residues long. V was trimmed by 1 base and J by 3 bases, leaving 10 bases between them. CDR3 sequence reads: CASSQGLQIYEQYF. In DNA, the CDR3 is TGTGCCAGCAGCCAAGGTTTACAGATCTACGAGCAGTACTTC.

The genes are TRBV18 and TRBJ1-6, with a weak D call TRBD1 (5 bases). Trimming removed 0 bases from V and 5 bases from J, with 11 bases in between. This CDR3 has 16 amino acids. Per germline, CDR1 KGHSH and CDR2 LQKENI. CDR3: CASSPPSQGNNSPLHF. The CDR3 DNA follows: TGTGCCAGCTCACCACCGTCGCAGGGAAATAATTCACCCCTCCACTTT.

This clonotype was counted only a few times. The rearrangement links TRBV7-2 to TRBJ2-7, with D perhaps matching TRBD1 or TRBD2 (6 bases each). This CDR3 is 14 amino acids long. CDR1 is SGHTA, CDR2 FQGNSA, per germline. V shed 5 bases and J shed 1 base, with 12 bases lying between them. CDR3 residues: CASSLLGGSYEQYF. The CDR3 DNA is TGTGCCAGCAGCCTGTTAGGGGGGTCCTACGAGCAGTACTTC.

This clonotype was counted many times. This chain connects TRBV20-1 to TRBJ2-2, with D perhaps TRBD1 (6 bases). CDR1 DFQATT and CDR2 SNEGSKA come from the germline V gene (reference sequence). Trimming left V 6 bases short and J 2 bases short, with 10 bases between. The CDR3 loop spans 13 amino acids. CDR3 coding DNA: TGCAGTGCGTCGGACAGAAACACCGGGGAGCTGTTTTTT. Translation: CSASDRNTGELFF.

This clonotype was counted at least ten times. The rearrangement joins TRBV6-1 to TRBJ1-2; tentative D call: TRBD1 (5 bases). Trimming left V 5 bases short and J 8 bases short, with 18 bases between. Germline loops: CDR1 MNHNS, CDR2 SASEGT. The CDR3 loop spans 14 amino acids. CDR3 DNA: TGTGCCAGCAGTAATCTTATTCCAGGGCTCGGCTACACCTTC. Amino acids: CASSNLIPGLGYTF.

Concerning this clonotype: This clone may be a read error of a much larger clone one base away. The rearrangement joins TRBV5-1 to TRBJ2-5; unclear D gene. CDR1 and CDR2 from the germline V gene are SGHRS and YFSETQ. CDR3 size: 14 residues. The CDR3 DNA is TGCGTCAGCAGCTTGGGCCAGAATCAAGAGACCCAGTACTTC. Amino acid sequence: CVSSLGQNQETQYF.

This clonotype has only one observation. The chain joins TRBV5-1 to TRBJ2-1; D remains ambiguous. Germline V gene sequence: CDR1 SGHRS, CDR2 YFSETQ. Trimming stripped 4 bases from V and 5 bases from J, with 16 bases between. This CDR3 has 15 residues. CDR3 nucleotides: TGCGCCAGCAGCCCGCCAACCCCTTCCCACAATGAGCAGTTCTTC. Translating it yields CASSPPTPSHNEQFF.

This clonotype was detected ten times or more. The V and J genes are TRBV20-1 and TRBJ1-6; D gene ambiguous. Per the germline V gene, CDR1 is DFQATT and CDR2 is SNEGSKA (reference sequence). CDR3 length: 18 amino acids. The V end was cut by 0 bases, the J end by 0 bases, with 15 bases between. The CDR3 loop reads CSARDEARSSSYNSPLHF. CDR3 in DNA: TGCAGTGCTAGAGATGAGGCCAGGTCGAGCTCCTATAATTCACCCCTCCACTTT.

This clonotype was seen repeatedly, ten times or more. V and J are TRBV6-1 and TRBJ2-1; 11 bases fit TRBD2. The CDR3 totals 15 residues. Trimming removed 6 bases from V and 5 bases from J; junction bases left unmatched: 6. Germline CDR1 and CDR2: MNHNS and SASEGT. In nucleotides, the CDR3 is TGTGCCAGCAGCTCCGGGACTAGCGGACACAATGAGCAGTTCTTC. Its translation: CASSSGTSGHNEQFF.

Many counts were recorded for this clonotype. V and J are TRBV6-1 and TRBJ2-1; no clear D. The germline V and J ends were trimmed by 2 bases and 1 base, with 6 bases remaining between them. CDR3 length equals 14 residues. Germline V gives CDR1 MNHNS, CDR2 SASEGT. Here the CDR3 reads CASSERRSYNEQFF. As DNA, the CDR3 is TGTGCCAGCAGTGAAAGACGGTCCTACAATGAGCAGTTCTTC.

This clonotype was recorded many times. The rearrangement uses TRBV20-1 and TRBJ2-7, with a possible D match to TRBD2 (5 bases). Germline loops: CDR1 DFQATT, CDR2 SNEGSKA (reference sequence). The V and J ends lost 2 bases and 1 base respectively, with 15 bases between them. The CDR3 is 15 residues long. The chain's CDR3 is CSARYARTGSYEQYF. The CDR3 bases are TGCAGTGCTAGATACGCCAGAACGGGGTCCTACGAGCAGTACTTC.

A word on this clonotype: A much more abundant neighbour one base away suggests this may be a read error. This chain connects TRBV20-1 to TRBJ1-5; the D gene is possibly TRBD1 (5 bases). CDR1 and CDR2 (germline): DFQATT, SNEGSKA (reference sequence). The CDR3 consists of 19 residues. CDR3 sequence (DNA): TGCTGTGCTAGAGATTTGGGAACAGGAACTGCCCTCAGCAATCAGCCCCAGCATTTT. It encodes CCARDLGTGTALSNQPQHF.

This clonotype was seen many times. The rearrangement uses TRBV27 and TRBJ2-3, with D unresolved. Deletions cut 2 bases from V and 0 bases from J, with 18 bases between. The CDR3 is 18 amino acids. Per the germline V gene, CDR1 is MNHEY and CDR2 is SMNVEV (reference sequence). The CDR3 spells CASSLRSQRTSSTDTQYF. CDR3 nucleotide sequence: TGTGCCAGCAGTTTACGATCTCAGCGAACTTCTAGCACAGATACGCAGTATTTT.

This clonotype was seen only a few times. The V gene is TRBV29-1, the J gene TRBJ2-1; D is possibly TRBD2 (7 bases). The CDR3 runs to 13 residues. CDR1 is SQVTM, CDR2 ANQGSEA, per germline. V lost 5 bases to trimming and J lost 3 bases, with 11 bases between them. The CDR3 here is CSVWEGGYNEQFF. CDR3 bases: TGCAGCGTTTGGGAGGGGGGCTACAATGAGCAGTTCTTC.

The sample holds many counts of this clonotype. The chain carries TRBV11-2 and TRBJ1-2; no firm D call. Germline CDR1 SGHAT, CDR2 FQNNGV. Trimming took 5 bases from V and 7 from J, leaving 17 bases between them. The length of the CDR3 is 14 residues. This CDR3 is CASSRNRDSSGYTF. Here the CDR3 DNA reads TGTGCCAGCAGCCGAAACCGGGATTCAAGTGGCTACACCTTC.

This clonotype was seen repeatedly, ten times or more. The germline gene is not matched at one end of the junction; a read error may be the cause. This rearrangement joins TRBV6-1 to TRBJ2-5; D not certain. CDR3 length: 13 amino acids. Germline V gene sequence: CDR1 MNHNS, CDR2 SASEGT. This CDR3 is CATSGHTQETQYF. Written as DNA, the CDR3 is TGTGCCACCAGTGGTCACACTCAAGAGACCCAGTACTTC.

The V call is TRBV6-1, the J call TRBJ2-1; 7 nucleotides line up with TRBD1. Germline assignment: CDR1 MNHNS and CDR2 SASEGT. The CDR3 extends over 14 amino acids. After removal of 8 bases from V and 3 bases from J, the junction contained 7 bases not matched to a gene. DNA of the CDR3: TGTGCCAGCGGTACGTGGACAGGCTACAATGAGCAGTTCTTC. Protein sequence: CASGTWTGYNEQFF.

Written as DNA, the CDR3 is TGTGCCAGTAGTCTCAGTGGGGCTTCCAAGCAGTACTTC. Translated: CASSLSGASKQYF. The V and J genes are TRBV19 and TRBJ2-7; D might be TRBD1 (5 bases). The V gene's germline CDR1 is LNHDA and CDR2 SQIVND (reference sequence). The germline V and J ends were trimmed by 5 bases and 8 bases, with 16 bases remaining between them. The CDR3 has 13 amino acids.

This clonotype was counted a few times. The CDR3 region is CASSMWGYGYTF. The CDR3 DNA is TGTGCCAGTAGTATGTGGGGTTATGGCTACACCTTC. The chain recombines TRBV19 with TRBJ1-2; no clear D gene. The CDR3 length is 12 residues. The germline V gene encodes CDR1 LNHDA and CDR2 SQIVND (reference sequence). Trimming took off 3 bases at V and 5 bases at J, with 7 bases between the two ends.

This sequence joins TRBV20-1 and TRBJ2-3; either TRBD1 or TRBD2 may fit D (5 bases each). The CDR3 loop spans 13 amino acids. The V gene's germline CDR1 is DFQATT and CDR2 SNEGSKA (reference sequence). V was trimmed by 6 bases and J by 1 base, leaving 11 bases between them. CDR3 nucleotides: TGCAGTGCAAACCTGGGGGGCACAGATACGCAGTATTTT. This translates into CSANLGGTDTQYF.

Comment on this clonotype: Possible read error: a much larger clone is one base away. V gene TRBV5-1 combines with J gene TRBJ1-1; D is possibly TRBD1 (6 bases). Per the germline V gene, CDR1 is SGHRS and CDR2 is YFSETQ. The CDR3 totals 12 residues. CDR3 sequence reads: CASSTGQSESFF. In DNA, the CDR3 is TGCGCCAGCAGCACTGGACAGAGTGAATCTTTCTTT.

This clonotype was picked up many times. V and J are TRBV6-5 and TRBJ1-6; maybe TRBD1 (6 bases). The V end lost 0 bases, the J end lost 3 bases, and 9 bases lay between the germline ends. This CDR3 is 16 amino acids long. Per germline, CDR1 MNHEY and CDR2 SVGAGI. As DNA, the CDR3 is TGTGCCAGCAGTTACTCGACAGGAGACTATAATTCACCCCTCCACTTT. Translated: CASSYSTGDYNSPLHF.

The chain has TRBV20-1 and TRBJ2-3, with TRBD2 matching over 11 bases. V lost 3 bases to trimming and J lost 1 base; unmatched junction nucleotides: 9. CDR1 DFQATT and CDR2 SNEGSKA come from the germline V gene (reference sequence). The CDR3 length is 17 residues. Here the CDR3 DNA reads TGCAGTGCTAGGCGTGGGACTAGCGGCAGCCGCACAGATACGCAGTATTTT. It yields the protein CSARRGTSGSRTDTQYF.

In its sample, this clonotype was seen a few times. In nucleotides, the CDR3 is TGTGCCAGCAGTTTCAGGGGAGCTGGGGCCAACGTCCTGACTTTC. Translated: CASSFRGAGANVLTF. This chain connects TRBV28 to TRBJ2-6; the D gene is possibly TRBD1 (6 bases). Trimming shortened V by 3 bases and J by 2 bases, and 8 bases separated the two germline ends. CDR1 is MDHEN and CDR2 is SYDVKM in the germline V gene. The CDR3 length is 15 residues.

This clonotype was recorded a few times. The chain carries TRBV12-3 or TRBV12-4 and TRBJ1-1; no clear D. The CDR3 totals 16 residues. V lost 3 bases, J lost 0 bases, and 14 bases lay in between. The CDR3, as DNA: TGTGCCAGCAGTTTGGTGGTGTATGGGGTGAACACTGAAGCTTTCTTT. It yields the protein CASSLVVYGVNTEAFF.